This TCR beta chain was documented in a study of brain T cells in children with intractable seizures. This CDR3 is 14 amino acids long. Germline loops: CDR1 MNHEY, CDR2 SVGAGI. The V and J ends lost 6 bases and 4 bases, in that order; junction bases with no gene match: 8. Time point of the sample: blood from clinic visit 5 months post-surgery; TSC patient then seizure free. Assay used: immunoSEQ multiplex PCR; TCRdb lists only in-frame clones, some missing. Of approximately 330,000 clones in the sample, approximately 93% are singletons; the top ten hold roughly 5.8%. This rearrangement joins TRBV6-5 to TRBJ1-1; 7 bases are a match to TRBD1. The TCR sequence derives from a boy younger than two with tuberous sclerosis and intractable seizures. The source material was peripheral blood, sampled more than 4 months after surgery. The CDR3 coding sequence is TGTGCCAGCAGCACACAGGGGTTGTTCACTGAAGCTTTCTTT. Translation: CASSTQGLFTEAFF.